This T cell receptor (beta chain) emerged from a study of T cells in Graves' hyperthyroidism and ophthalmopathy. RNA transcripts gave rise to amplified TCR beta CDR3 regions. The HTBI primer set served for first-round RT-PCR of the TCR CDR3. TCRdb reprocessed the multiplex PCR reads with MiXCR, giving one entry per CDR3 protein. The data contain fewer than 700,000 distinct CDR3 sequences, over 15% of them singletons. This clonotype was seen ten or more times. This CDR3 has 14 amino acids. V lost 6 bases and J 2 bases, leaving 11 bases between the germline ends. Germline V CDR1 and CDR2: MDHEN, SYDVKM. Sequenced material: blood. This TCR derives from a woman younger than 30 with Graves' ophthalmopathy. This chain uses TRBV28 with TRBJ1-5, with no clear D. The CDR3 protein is CASRALNGNQPQHF. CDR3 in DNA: TGTGCCAGCAGGGCCTTAAATGGCAATCAGCCCCAGCATTTT.